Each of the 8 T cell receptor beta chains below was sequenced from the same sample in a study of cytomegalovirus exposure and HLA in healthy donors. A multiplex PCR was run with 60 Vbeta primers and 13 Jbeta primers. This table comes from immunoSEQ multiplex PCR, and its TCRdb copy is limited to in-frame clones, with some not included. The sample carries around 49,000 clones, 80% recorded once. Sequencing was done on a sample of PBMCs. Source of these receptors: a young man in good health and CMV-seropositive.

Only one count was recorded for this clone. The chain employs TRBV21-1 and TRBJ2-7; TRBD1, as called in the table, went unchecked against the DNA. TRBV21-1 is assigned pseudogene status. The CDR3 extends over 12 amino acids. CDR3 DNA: TGTGCCAGCAGCAAAGACACGTACGAGCAGTACTTC. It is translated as CASSKDTYEQYF.

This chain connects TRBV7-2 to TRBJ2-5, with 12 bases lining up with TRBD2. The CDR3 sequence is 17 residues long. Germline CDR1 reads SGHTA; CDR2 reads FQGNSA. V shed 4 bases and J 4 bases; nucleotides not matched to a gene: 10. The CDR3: CASSSTLAGGFRETQYF. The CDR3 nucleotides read TGTGCCAGCAGCTCGACGCTAGCGGGGGGGTTCCGAGAGACCCAGTACTTC.

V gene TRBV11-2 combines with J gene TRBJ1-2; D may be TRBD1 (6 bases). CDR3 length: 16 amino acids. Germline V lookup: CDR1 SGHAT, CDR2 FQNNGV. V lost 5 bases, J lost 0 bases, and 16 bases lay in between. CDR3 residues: CASSPRTVPANYGYTF. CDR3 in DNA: TGTGCCAGCAGCCCCCGGACAGTCCCTGCTAACTATGGCTACACCTTC.

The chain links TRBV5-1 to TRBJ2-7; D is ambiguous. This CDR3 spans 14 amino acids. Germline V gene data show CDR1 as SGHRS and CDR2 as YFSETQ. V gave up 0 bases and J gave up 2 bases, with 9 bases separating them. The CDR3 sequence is CASSLGAKPYEQYF. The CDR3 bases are TGCGCCAGCAGCTTGGGGGCCAAACCCTACGAGCAGTACTTC.

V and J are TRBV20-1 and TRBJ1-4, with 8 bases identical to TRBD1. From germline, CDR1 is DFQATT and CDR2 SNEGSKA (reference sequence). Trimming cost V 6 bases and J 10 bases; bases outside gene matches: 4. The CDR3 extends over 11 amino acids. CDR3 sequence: CSANDRGKLFF. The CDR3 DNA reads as TGCAGTGCCAACGACAGGGGAAAACTGTTTTTT.

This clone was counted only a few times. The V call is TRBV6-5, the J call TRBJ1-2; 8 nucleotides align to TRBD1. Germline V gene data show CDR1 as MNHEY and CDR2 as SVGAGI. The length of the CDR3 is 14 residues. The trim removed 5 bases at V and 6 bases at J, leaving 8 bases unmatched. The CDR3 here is CASSRGQGGDGYTF. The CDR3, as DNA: TGTGCCAGCAGTCGCGGACAGGGCGGGGATGGCTACACCTTC.

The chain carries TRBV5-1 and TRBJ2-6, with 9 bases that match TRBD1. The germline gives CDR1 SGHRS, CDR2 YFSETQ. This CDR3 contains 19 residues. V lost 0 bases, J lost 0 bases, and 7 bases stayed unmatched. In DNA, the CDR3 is TGCGCCAGCAGCTTGGGCGGGACAGGGTATAGCTCTGGGGCCAACGTCCTGACTTTC. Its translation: CASSLGGTGYSSGANVLTF. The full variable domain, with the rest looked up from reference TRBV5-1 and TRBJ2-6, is KAGVTQTPRYLIKTRGQQVTLSCSPISGHRSVSWYQQTPGQGLQFLFEYFSETQRNKGNFPGRFSGRQFSNSRSEMNVSTLELGDSALYLCASSLGGTGYSSGANVLTFGAGSRLTVL.

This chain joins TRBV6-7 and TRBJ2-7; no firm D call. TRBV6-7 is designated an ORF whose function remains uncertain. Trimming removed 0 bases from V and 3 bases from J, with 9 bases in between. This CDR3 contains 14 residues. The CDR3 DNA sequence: TGTGCCAGCAGTTACTCGCCAGAGCGCTACGAGCAGTACTTC. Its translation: CASSYSPERYEQYF.